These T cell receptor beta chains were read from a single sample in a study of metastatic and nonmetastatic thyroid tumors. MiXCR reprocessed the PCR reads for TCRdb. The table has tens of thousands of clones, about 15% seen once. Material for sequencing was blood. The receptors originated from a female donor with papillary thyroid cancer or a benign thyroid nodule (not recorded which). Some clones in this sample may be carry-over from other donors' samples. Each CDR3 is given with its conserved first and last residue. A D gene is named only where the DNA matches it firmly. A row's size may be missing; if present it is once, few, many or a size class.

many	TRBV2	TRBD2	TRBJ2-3	CASSEGTSGGTDTQYF	TGTGCCAGCAGTGAAGGGACTAGCGGAGGAACAGATACGCAGTATTTT
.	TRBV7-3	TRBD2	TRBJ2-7	CASSAAGGLYEQYF	TGTGCCAGCAGCGCAGCGGGAGGACTCTACGAGCAGTACTTC
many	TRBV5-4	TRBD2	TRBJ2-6	CASSLGEGTNSGANVLTF	TGTGCCAGCAGCTTGGGGGAGGGGACCAACTCTGGGGCCAACGTCCTGACTTTC
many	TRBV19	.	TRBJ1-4	CASSISPGDNEKLFF	TGTGCCAGTAGTATAAGCCCGGGGGATAATGAAAAACTGTTTTTT
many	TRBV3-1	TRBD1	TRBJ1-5	CASSQTGAGNQPQHF	TGTGCCAGCAGCCAAACAGGGGCTGGCAATCAGCCCCAGCATTTT
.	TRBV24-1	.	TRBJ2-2	CATSDLRFAGTGELFF	TGTGCCACCAGTGATTTGCGGTTTGCGGGAACCGGGGAGCTGTTTTTT
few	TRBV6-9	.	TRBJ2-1	CASSYGGSSYNEQFF	TGTGCCAGCAGTTATGGTGGGAGCTCCTACAATGAGCAGTTCTTC
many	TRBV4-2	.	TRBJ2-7	CASSQAAGVSYEQYF	TGTGCCAGCAGCCAAGCTGCCGGAGTCTCCTACGAGCAGTACTTC
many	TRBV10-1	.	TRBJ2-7	CASSTGGHEQYF	TGCGCCAGCTCGACCGGGGGACACGAGCAGTACTTC
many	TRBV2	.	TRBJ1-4	CASSGQSGLFF	TGTGCCAGCAGTGGACAATCAGGTCTGTTTTTT
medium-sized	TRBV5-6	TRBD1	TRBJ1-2	CASSLVGQGVSGYTF	TGTGCCAGCAGCCTAGTCGGACAGGGGGTTTCTGGCTACACCTTC
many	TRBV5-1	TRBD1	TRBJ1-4	CASSLGGQGFSEKLFF	TGCGCCAGCAGCTTGGGGGGACAGGGGTTTTCTGAAAAACTGTTTTTT
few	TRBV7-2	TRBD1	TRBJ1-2	CASSPGTGEAGYTF	TGTGCCAGCAGTCCCGGGACAGGGGAGGCTGGCTACACCTTC
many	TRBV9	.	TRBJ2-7	CASSPWASSYEQYF	TGTGCCAGCAGCCCTTGGGCGAGCTCCTACGAGCAGTACTTC
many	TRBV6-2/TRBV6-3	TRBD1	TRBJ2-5	CASHRGSRETQYF	TGTGCCAGCCACAGGGGGAGTCGAGAGACCCAGTACTTC
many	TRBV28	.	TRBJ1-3	CASRMGLGNTIYF	TGTGCCAGCAGGATGGGCCTCGGAAACACCATATATTTT
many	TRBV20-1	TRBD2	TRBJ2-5	CSAGRVRETQYF	TGCAGTGCCGGGAGGGTAAGAGAGACCCAGTACTTC
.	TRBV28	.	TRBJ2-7	CASSSPRSVRSSYEQYF	TGTGCCAGCAGTTCCCCCCGGTCGGTCAGATCCTCCTACGAGCAGTACTTC
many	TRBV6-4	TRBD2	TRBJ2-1	CASSDSGTSGRDEQFF	TGTGCCAGCAGTGACTCAGGGACTAGCGGGAGGGATGAGCAGTTCTTC
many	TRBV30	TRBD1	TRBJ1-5	CAWSRQGIQPQHF	TGTGCCTGGAGTCGACAGGGAATCCAGCCCCAGCATTTT
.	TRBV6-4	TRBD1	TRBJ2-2	CASRDSGRTGGLNTGELFF	TGTGCCAGCAGGGACTCCGGAAGGACAGGGGGCCTTAACACCGGGGAGCTGTTTTTT
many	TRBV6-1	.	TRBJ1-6	CASRDMILSPLHF	TGTGCCAGCAGGGACATGATTTTGTCACCCCTCCACTTT
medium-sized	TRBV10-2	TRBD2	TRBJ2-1	CASRGGLAGFNEQFF	TGCGCCAGCAGGGGGGGACTAGCGGGATTCAATGAGCAGTTCTTC
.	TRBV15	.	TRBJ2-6	CATSRQRFVAGANVLTF	TGTGCCACCAGCAGGCAACGATTCGTGGCTGGGGCCAACGTCCTGACTTTC
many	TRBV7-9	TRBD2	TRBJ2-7	CASSREPSGGMQYF	TGTGCCAGCAGCAGAGAACCTAGCGGAGGGATGCAGTACTTC
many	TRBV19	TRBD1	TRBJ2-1	CASSIMTGLNEQFF	TGTGCCAGTAGTATTATGACAGGGTTGAATGAGCAGTTCTTC
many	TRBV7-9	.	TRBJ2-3	CASVNAFTSTDTQYF	TGTGCCAGTGTAAACGCTTTTACTAGCACAGATACGCAGTATTTT
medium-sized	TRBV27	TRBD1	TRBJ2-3	CASSLSGTGLSVADTQYF	TGTGCCAGCAGTTTATCTGGGACAGGGCTCTCTGTTGCAGATACGCAGTATTTT
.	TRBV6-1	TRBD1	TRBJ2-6	CASTRTGGLSGSNVLIF	TGTGCCAGCACCAGGACAGGGGGTCTCTCTGGGTCCAACGTCCTGATTTTC
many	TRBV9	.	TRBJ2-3	CASSVRREDTQYF	TGTGCCAGCAGCGTCCGCCGCGAGGATACGCAGTATTTT
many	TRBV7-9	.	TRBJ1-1	CASSPRGGAGTGAEAFF	TGTGCCAGCAGCCCTAGAGGGGGGGCGGGGACGGGCGCTGAAGCTTTCTTT
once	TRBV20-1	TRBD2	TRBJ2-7	CSARESLAGRYEQYF	TGCAGTGCTAGAGAGTCCCTAGCGGGAAGGTACGAGCAGTACTTC
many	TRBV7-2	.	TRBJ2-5	CASSLGGGTDHQETQYF	TGTGCCAGCAGCTTAGGTGGGGGTACAGACCACCAAGAGACCCAGTACTTC
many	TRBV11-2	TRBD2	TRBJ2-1	CASSLVGAGGHNEQFF	TGTGCCAGCAGCTTAGTGGGAGCGGGAGGACACAATGAGCAGTTCTTC
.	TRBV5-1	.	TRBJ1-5	CASSSDPSINQPQHF	TGTGCCAGCAGCTCGGATCCTTCCATCAATCAGCCCCAGCATTTT
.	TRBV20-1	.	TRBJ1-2	CSTKRVKSYGYTF	TGCAGTACTAAAAGGGTCAAGTCCTATGGCTACACCTTC
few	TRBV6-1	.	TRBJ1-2	CASSDFRGPNYGYTF	TGTGCCAGCAGTGACTTCCGGGGGCCAAACTATGGCTACACCTTC
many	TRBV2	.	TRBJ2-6	CASSQQASGANVLTF	TGTGCCAGCAGTCAGCAAGCATCTGGGGCCAACGTCCTGACTTTC
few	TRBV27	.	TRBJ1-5	CASRQGGQTEHF	TGTGCCAGCAGACAGGGCGGTCAGACCGAGCATTTT
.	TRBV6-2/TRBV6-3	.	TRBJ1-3	CASSLVDAGSLGNTIYF	TGTGCCAGCAGTTTGGTTGATGCGGGGTCACTCGGAAACACCATATATTTT
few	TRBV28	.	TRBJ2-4	CASSPGRGGLAKNIQYF	TGTGCCAGCAGTCCGGGAAGGGGGGGCTTAGCCAAAAACATTCAGTACTTC
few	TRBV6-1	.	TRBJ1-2	CTSSGVGRYGYTF	TGTACCAGCAGTGGGGTGGGGCGATATGGCTACACCTTC
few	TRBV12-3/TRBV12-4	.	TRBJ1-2	CASSAVPLDVGYYGYTF	TGTGCCAGCAGCGCTGTACCCTTGGATGTAGGCTACTACGGCTACACCTTC
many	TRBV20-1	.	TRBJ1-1	CSAKRGNTEAFF	TGCAGTGCTAAAAGGGGGAACACTGAAGCTTTCTTT
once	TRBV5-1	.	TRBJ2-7	CASSLGGKPYEQYF	TGCGCCAGCAGCTTGGGCGGAAAACCCTACGAGCAGTACTTC
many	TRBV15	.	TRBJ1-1	CATSRDQAGGTEAFF	TGTGCCACCAGCAGAGATCAAGCGGGGGGCACTGAAGCTTTCTTT
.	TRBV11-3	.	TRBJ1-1	CASILWGNTEAFF	TGTGCCAGCATCCTGTGGGGGAACACTGAAGCTTTCTTT
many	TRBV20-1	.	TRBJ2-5	CSAPPSGSETQYF	TGCAGTGCTCCCCCGTCGGGCAGTGAGACCCAGTACTTC
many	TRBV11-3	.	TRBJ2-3	CASSLGDTSTDTQYF	TGTGCCAGCAGCTTAGGGGATACAAGCACAGATACGCAGTATTTT
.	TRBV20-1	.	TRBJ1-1	CSARDGGAGTTDTEAFF	TGCAGTGCTAGAGATGGGGGGGCGGGCACCACGGACACTGAAGCTTTCTTT
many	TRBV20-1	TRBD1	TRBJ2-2	CSARDGGQGAAGELFF	TGCAGTGCTAGAGATGGGGGACAGGGGGCCGCCGGGGAGCTGTTTTTT
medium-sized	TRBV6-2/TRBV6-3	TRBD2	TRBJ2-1	CASSSWTSGTSYNEQFF	TGTGCCAGCAGTTCCTGGACTAGCGGGACTTCTTACAATGAGCAGTTCTTC
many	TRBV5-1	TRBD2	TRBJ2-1	CASSPGTSGKYFDEQFF	TGCGCCAGCAGCCCTGGGACTAGCGGGAAGTATTTCGATGAGCAGTTCTTC
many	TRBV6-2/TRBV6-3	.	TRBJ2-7	CASSEAGGHLSYEQYF	TGTGCCAGCAGTGAGGCCGGGGGACACCTCTCCTACGAGCAGTACTTC
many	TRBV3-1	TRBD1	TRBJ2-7	CASSQVDRVYEQYF	TGTGCCAGCAGCCAAGTGGACAGGGTCTACGAGCAGTACTTC
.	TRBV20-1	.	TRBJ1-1	CSSSFPGARTEAFF	TGCAGTTCTAGTTTTCCGGGGGCGAGGACTGAAGCTTTCTTT
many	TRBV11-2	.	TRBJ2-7	CASSQEVGRAYEQYF	TGTGCCAGCAGCCAAGAAGTGGGACGCGCCTACGAGCAGTACTTC
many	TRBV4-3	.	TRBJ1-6	CASSQTGPGTSPLHF	TGCGCCAGCAGCCAGACAGGTCCCGGCACCTCACCCCTCCACTTT